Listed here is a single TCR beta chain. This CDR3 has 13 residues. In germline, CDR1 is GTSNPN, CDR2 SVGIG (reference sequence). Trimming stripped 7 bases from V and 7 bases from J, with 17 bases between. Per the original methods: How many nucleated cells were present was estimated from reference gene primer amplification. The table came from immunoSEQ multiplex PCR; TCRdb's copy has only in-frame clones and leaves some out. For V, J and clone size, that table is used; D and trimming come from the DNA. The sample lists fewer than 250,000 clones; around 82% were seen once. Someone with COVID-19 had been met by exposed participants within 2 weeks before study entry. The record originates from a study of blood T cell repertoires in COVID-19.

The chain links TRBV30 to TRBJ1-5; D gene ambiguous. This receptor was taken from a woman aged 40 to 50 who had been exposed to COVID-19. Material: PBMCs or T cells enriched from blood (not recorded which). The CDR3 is CAYSTRGGQPQHF. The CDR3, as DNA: TGTGCCTACTCGACCCGAGGAGGGCAGCCCCAGCATTTT.